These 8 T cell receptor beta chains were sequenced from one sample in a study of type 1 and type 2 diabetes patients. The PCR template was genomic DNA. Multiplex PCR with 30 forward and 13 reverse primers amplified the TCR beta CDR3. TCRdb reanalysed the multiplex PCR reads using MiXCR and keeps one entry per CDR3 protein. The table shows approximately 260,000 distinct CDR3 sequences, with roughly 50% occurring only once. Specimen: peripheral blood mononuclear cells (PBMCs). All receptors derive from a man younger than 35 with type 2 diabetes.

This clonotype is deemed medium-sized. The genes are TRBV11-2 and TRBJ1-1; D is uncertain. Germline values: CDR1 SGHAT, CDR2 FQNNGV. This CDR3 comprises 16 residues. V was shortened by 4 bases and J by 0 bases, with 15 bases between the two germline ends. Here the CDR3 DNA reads TGTGCCAGCAGCTCCTCCCGGGAGGCACTGAACACTGAAGCTTTCTTT. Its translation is CASSSSREALNTEAFF.

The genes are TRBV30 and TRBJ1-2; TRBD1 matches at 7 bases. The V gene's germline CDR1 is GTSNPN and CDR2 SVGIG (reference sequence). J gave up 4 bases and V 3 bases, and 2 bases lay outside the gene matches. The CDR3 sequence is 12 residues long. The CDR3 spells CAWRTGRYGYTF. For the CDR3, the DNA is TGTGCCTGGAGGACAGGGCGCTATGGCTACACCTTC.

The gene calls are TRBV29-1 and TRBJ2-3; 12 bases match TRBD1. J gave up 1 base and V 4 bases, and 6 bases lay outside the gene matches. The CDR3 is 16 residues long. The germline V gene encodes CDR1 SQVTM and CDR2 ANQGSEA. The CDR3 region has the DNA TGCAGCGTTGTGGGGACAGGGGGCGCCGGCACAGATACGCAGTATTTT. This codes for CSVVGTGGAGTDTQYF.

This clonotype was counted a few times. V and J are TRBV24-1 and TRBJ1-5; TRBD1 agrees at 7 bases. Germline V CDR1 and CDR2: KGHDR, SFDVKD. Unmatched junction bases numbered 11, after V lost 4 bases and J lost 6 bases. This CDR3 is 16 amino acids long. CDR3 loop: CATSDPRQGSGQPQHF. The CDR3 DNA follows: TGTGCCACCAGTGACCCCCGACAGGGATCAGGTCAGCCCCAGCATTTT.

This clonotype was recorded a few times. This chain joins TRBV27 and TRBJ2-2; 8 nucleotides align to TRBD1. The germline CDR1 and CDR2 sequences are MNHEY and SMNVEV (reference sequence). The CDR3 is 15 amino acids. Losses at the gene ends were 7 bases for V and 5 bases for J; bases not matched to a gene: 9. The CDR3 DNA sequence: TGTGCCAGCACCCCGGACAGGGAAAGGACCGGGGAGCTGTTTTTT. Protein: CASTPDRERTGELFF.

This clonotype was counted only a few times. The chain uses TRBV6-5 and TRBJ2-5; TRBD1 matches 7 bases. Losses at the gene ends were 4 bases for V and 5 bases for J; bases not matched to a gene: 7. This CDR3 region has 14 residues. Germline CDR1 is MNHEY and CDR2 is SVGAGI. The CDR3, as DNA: TGTGCCAGCAGTTCGACAGGGTCGGGGGAGACCCAGTACTTC. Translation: CASSSTGSGETQYF.

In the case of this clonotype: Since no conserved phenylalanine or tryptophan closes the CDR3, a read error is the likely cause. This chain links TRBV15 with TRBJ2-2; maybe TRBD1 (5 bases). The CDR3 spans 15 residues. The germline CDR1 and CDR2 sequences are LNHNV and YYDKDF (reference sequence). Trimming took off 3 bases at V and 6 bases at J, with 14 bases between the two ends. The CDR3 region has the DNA TGTGCCACCAGCAGGGCAGGGTTGGGATCCGGGGAGCTGTTTTCT. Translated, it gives CATSRAGLGSGELFS.

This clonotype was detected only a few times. The DNA of the CDR3 is TGCGCCAGCAGTGAGGGACAGGGGGCTTTTGGCTACACCTTC. It specifies CASSEGQGAFGYTF. The genes are TRBV10-1 and TRBJ1-2, with 11 bases matching TRBD1. V dropped 2 bases and J dropped 7; count of bases not matched to a gene: 3. CDR3 size: 14 residues. Looked up from germline, CDR1 is WNHNN and CDR2 is SYGVQD (reference sequence).